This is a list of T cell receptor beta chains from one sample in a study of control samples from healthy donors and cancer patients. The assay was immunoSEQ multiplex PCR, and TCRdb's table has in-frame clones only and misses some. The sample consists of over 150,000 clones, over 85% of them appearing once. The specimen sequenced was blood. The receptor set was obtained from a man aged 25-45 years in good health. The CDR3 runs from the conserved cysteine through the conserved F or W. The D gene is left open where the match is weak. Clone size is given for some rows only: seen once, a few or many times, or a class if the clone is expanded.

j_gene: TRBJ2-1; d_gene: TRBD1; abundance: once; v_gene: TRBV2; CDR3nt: TGTGCCAGCTCAACACAACGGGGACAGTCCTACAATGAGCAGTTCTTC; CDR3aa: CASSTQRGQSYNEQFF
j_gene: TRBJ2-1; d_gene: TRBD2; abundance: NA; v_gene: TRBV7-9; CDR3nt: TGTGCCAGCAGCTTAGGACTAGCGGGAGTTGCTGAGCAGTTCTTC; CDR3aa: CASSLGLAGVAEQFF
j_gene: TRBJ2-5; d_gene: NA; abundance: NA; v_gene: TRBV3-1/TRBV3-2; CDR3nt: TGTGCCAGCAGCCAAAGGGGGGGCCAAGAGACCCAGTACTTC; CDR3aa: CASSQRGGQETQYF
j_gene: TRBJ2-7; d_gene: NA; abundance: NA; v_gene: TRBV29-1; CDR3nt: TGCAGCGTTGCCCCACAGCTTCCGTCCTACGAGCAGTACTTC; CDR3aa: CSVAPQLPSYEQYF
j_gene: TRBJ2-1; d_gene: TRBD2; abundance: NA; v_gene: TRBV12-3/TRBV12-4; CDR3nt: TGTGCCACCGGGGGGGCCCTCTACAATGAGCAGTTCTTC; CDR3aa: CATGGALYNEQFF
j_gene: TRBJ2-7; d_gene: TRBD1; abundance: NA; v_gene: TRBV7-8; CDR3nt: TGTGCCAGCAGCGAGGGACAGACCCCTGTCTTC; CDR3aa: CASSEGQTPVF
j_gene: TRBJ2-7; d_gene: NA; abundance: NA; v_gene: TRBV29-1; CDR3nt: TGCAGCGTTGAAGATCGGAAAGGAAACTACGAGCAGTACTTC; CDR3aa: CSVEDRKGNYEQYF
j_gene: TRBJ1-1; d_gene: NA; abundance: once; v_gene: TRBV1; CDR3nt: TGCACCAGCAGGGACAGGGGTACGGACACTGAAGCTTTCTTT; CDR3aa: CTSRDRGTDTEAFF
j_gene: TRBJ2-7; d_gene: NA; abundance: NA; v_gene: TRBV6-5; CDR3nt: TGTGCCAGCAGCTCCCTGGACAGAGTTGAGCAGTACTTC; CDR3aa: CASSSLDRVEQYF
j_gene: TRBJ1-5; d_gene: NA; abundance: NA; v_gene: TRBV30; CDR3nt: TGTGCCTGGAGGGGGCGGGGGGGATCAGCCCAGCATTTT; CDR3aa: CAWRGRGGSAQHF
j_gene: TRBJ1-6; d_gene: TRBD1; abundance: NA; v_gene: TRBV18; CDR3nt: TGTGCCAGCTCAAAGACAGGACAGGGGGTGAGCTCCTATAATTCACCCCTCCACTTT; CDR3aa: CASSKTGQGVSSYNSPLHF
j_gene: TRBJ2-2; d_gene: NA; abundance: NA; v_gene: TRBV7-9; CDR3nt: TGTGCCAGCAGCTTGGTACCCCAGGGGAACACCGGGGAGCTGTTTTTT; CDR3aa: CASSLVPQGNTGELFF
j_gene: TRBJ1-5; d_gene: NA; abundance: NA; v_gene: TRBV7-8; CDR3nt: TGTGCCAGCACTGGACAGTTTAGCAATCAGCCCCAGCATTTT; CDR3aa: CASTGQFSNQPQHF
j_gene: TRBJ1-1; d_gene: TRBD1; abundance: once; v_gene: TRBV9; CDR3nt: TGTGCCAGCAGCCCCGGGACAGCCAACACTGAAGCTTTCTTT; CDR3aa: CASSPGTANTEAFF
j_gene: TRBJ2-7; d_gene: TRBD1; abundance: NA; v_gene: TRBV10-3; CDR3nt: TGTGCCATCAGTGATGCAGGGGGCGCCTCCTACGAGCAGTACTTC; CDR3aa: CAISDAGGASYEQYF
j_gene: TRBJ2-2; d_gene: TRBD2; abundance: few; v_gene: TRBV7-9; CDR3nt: TGTGCCAGCAGCTTACGATTAGCGGGAACCGGGGAGCTGTTTTTT; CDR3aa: CASSLRLAGTGELFF
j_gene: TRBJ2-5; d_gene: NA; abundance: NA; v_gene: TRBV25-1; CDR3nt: TGTGCCAGCAGTGAATTGAGGGCCGGCCGGGTAGAGACCCAGTACTTC; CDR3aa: CASSELRAGRVETQYF
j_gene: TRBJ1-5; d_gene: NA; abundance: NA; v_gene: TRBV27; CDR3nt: TGTGCCAGCAGTTTACGGGCGCTAGGAAATCAGCCCCAGCATTTT; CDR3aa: CASSLRALGNQPQHF
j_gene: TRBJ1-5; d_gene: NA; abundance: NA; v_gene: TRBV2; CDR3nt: TGTGCCAGCATCCGGGTTCCCAATCAGCCCCAGCATTTT; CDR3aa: CASIRVPNQPQHF
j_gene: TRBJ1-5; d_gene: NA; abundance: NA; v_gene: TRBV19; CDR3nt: TGTGCCAGTAGTATGGATTCCGCGGGACTTGGGGATCAGCCCCAGCATTTT; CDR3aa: CASSMDSAGLGDQPQHF
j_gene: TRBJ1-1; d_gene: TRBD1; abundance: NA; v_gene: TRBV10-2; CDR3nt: TGCGCCAGCAGGCTGGACAGGGGGGGTACTGAAGCTTTCTTT; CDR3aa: CASRLDRGGTEAFF
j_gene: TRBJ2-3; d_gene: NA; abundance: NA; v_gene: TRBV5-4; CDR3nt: TGTGCCAGCAACCGCAGGGCGGACACAGATACGCAGTATTTT; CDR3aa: CASNRRADTDTQYF
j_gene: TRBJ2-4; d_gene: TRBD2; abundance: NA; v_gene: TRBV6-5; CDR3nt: TGTGCCAGCAGTTACCTCTCGGGGGGTGAAAACATTCAGTACTTC; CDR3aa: CASSYLSGGENIQYF
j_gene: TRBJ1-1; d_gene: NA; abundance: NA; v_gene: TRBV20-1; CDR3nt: TGCAGTGCTAGAGATGGACAAAAAGCTTTCTTT; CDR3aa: CSARDGQKAFF
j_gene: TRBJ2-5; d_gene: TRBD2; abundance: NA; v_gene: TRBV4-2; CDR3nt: TGTGCCAGCAGCGCTCTAGCGGGGGGGCAATTTGGCCAAGAGACCCAGTACTTC; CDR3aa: CASSALAGGQFGQETQYF
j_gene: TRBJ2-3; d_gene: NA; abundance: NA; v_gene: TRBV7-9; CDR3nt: TGTGCCAGCAGCTTAGGTCGGGATAGGACAGATACGCAGTATTTT; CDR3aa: CASSLGRDRTDTQYF
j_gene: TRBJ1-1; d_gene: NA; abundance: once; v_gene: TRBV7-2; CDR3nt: TGTGCCAGCAGCTTATTAGGGCAGGGGAACTCTATGGCTTTCTTT; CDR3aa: CASSLLGQGNSMAFF
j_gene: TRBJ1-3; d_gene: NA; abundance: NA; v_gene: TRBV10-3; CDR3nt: TGTGCCATCAGTGGCTCAGGAACTGGAAACACCATATATTTT; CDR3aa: CAISGSGTGNTIYF
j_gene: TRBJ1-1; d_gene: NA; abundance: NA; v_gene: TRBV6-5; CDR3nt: TGTGCCAGCACTACCGAGAACACTGAAGCTTTCTTT; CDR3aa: CASTTENTEAFF
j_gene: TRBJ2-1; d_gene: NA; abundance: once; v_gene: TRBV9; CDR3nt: TGTGCCAGCAGCGTAGGGAGCTCCTACAATGAGCAGTTCTTC; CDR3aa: CASSVGSSYNEQFF
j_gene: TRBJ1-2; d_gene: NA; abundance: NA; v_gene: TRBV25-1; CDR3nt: TGTGCCAGCAGTGAATCCCGGCCAGGGGCTGCCTATGGCTACACCTTC; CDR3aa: CASSESRPGAAYGYTF
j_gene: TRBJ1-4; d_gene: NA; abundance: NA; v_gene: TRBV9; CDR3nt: TGTGCCAGCAGCGTAGAGGGGGGTTTTAGGGGCCGGGAAAAACTGTTTTTT; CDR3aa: CASSVEGGFRGREKLFF
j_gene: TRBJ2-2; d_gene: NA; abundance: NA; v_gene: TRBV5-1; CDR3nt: TGCGCCAGCAGCTTGGTTGTGACCGGGGAGCTGTTTTTT; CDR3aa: CASSLVVTGELFF
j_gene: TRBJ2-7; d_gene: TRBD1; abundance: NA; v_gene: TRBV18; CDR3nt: TGTGCCAGCTCACCGTTGACAGGGGGGAACGAGCAGTACTTC; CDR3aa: CASSPLTGGNEQYF
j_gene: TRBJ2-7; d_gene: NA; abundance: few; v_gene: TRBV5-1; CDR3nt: TGCGCCAGCAGCTTGGGACTTGTTGGCGAGCAGTACTTC; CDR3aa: CASSLGLVGEQYF
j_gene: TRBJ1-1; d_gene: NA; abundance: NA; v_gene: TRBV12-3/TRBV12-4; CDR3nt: TGTGCCAGCACACAGCCCCGGAACACTGAAGCTTTCTTT; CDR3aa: CASTQPRNTEAFF
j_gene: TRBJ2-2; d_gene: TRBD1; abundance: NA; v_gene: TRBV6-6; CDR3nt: TGTGCCAGCAGTTGGGACAGGGAGTCCGGGGAGCTGTTTTTT; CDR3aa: CASSWDRESGELFF